This is a list of T cell receptor beta chains from one sample in a study of shared T cell receptors in the human thymus. Assay: immunoSEQ multiplex PCR; the TCRdb copy retains only in-frame clones and omits some. Here the sample spans roughly 410,000 clones, 85% to 95% being singletons. What was sequenced was thymocytes. All receptors derive from a human donor. Each CDR3 is given with its conserved first and last residue. The order of the fields is J gene, D gene, V gene, clone size, CDR3 DNA, CDR3 protein. The D gene is left open where the match is weak. For some rows the clone size is stated as once, few or many, or as a class when expanded; others skip it.

J: TRBJ1-5; D: .; V: TRBV4-1; size: once; DNA: TGCGCCAGCAGCCAAGATCGGGGGGGTGCAAATCAGCCCCAGCATTTT; CDR3: CASSQDRGGANQPQHF
J: TRBJ1-5; D: .; V: TRBV28; size: once; DNA: TGTGCCAGCAGGAACCCGGGTCATAAACGACCCAATCAGCCCCAGCATTTT; CDR3: CASRNPGHKRPNQPQHF
J: TRBJ1-1; D: .; V: TRBV28; size: once; DNA: TGTGCCAGCACCCTACCGGGGGGGCATATGAACACTGAAGCTTTCTTT; CDR3: CASTLPGGHMNTEAFF
J: TRBJ2-1; D: .; V: TRBV30; size: .; DNA: TGTGCCTGGTCCAGGGACAATGAGCAGTTCTTC; CDR3: CAWSRDNEQFF
J: TRBJ2-2; D: .; V: TRBV30; size: .; DNA: TGTGCCGCGCCGGGACGGCGCAACACCGGGGAGCTGTTTTTT; CDR3: CAAPGRRNTGELFF
J: TRBJ2-1; D: TRBD2; V: TRBV28; size: .; DNA: TGTGCCAGCAGTTCTGCCGGGACTAGCGGTTACAATGAGCAGTTCTTC; CDR3: CASSSAGTSGYNEQFF
J: TRBJ2-4; D: TRBD1; V: TRBV10-1; size: .; DNA: TGCGCCAGCAGTGTCGGGACAGGGGGTCAAAACATTCAGTACTTC; CDR3: CASSVGTGGQNIQYF
J: TRBJ2-1; D: TRBD2; V: TRBV5-6; size: .; DNA: TGTGCCAGCAGCTCGCGGGGCGGGAGGTCCCATGAGCAGTTCTTC; CDR3: CASSSRGGRSHEQFF
J: TRBJ2-3; D: .; V: TRBV6-4; size: few; DNA: TGTGCCAGCAGTGTTTTGGGCGGGGCCAGCACAGATACGCAGTATTTT; CDR3: CASSVLGGASTDTQYF
J: TRBJ2-7; D: .; V: TRBV28; size: .; DNA: TGTGCCAGCACCCTGGGGGGACAGATTTACGAGCAGTACTTC; CDR3: CASTLGGQIYEQYF
J: TRBJ2-6; D: TRBD1; V: TRBV5-5; size: .; DNA: TGTGCCAGCAGCTTGGGTTTTGGGACAGGGTCGTCTGGGGCCAACGTCCTGACTTTC; CDR3: CASSLGFGTGSSGANVLTF
J: TRBJ1-5; D: .; V: TRBV15; size: .; DNA: TGTGCCACCAGCAGAGAAGCCCGGGGGATTAGCAATCAGCCCCAGCATTTT; CDR3: CATSREARGISNQPQHF
J: TRBJ2-7; D: TRBD1; V: TRBV5-1; size: .; DNA: TGCGCCAGCAGACCCCGGGACAGGAACTACGAGCAGTACTTC; CDR3: CASRPRDRNYEQYF